This T cell receptor beta chain came from a study of shared clonotypes between healthy human individuals. Study-wide findings and caveats: Enrolling few donors narrowed the genetic and exposure-history diversity that was represented.

Concerning this clone itself: Its antigen is currently unknown.

Each donor was a Caucasian adult residing in Nashville, Tennessee. Unmatched junction bases numbered 8, after V lost 0 bases and J lost 6 bases. In germline, CDR1 is SGHRS, CDR2 YFSETQ. The CDR3 is 16 amino acids. As handled by the study authors: As immunoSEQ supplied junction-only sequences (without quality scores), filtering differed. Profiling relied on immunoSEQ multiplex PCR, and the TCRdb table lists in-frame clones only, not all of them. The D gene and trimming were derived from the DNA, and the V and J assignments and clone size from that table. The data show about 600,000 clones, with more than 95% seen just once and less than 0.065% held by the top ten.

The rearrangement joins TRBV5-1 to TRBJ2-1; 8 nucleotides align to TRBD1. The sequenced sample consisted of naive CD4+ T cells sorted from blood. Subset described: CD45RA+ positively selected. The TCR comes from a woman in her 30s in good health. The CDR3 bases are TGCGCCAGCAGCTTGGCCAATACAGGGGGAGGCAATGAGCAGTTCTTC. This codes for CASSLANTGGGNEQFF. Based on the CDR3 plus reference TRBV5-1 and TRBJ2-1, the full variable domain is KAGVTQTPRYLIKTRGQQVTLSCSPISGHRSVSWYQQTPGQGLQFLFEYFSETQRNKGNFPGRFSGRQFSNSRSEMNVSTLELGDSALYLCASSLANTGGGNEQFFGPGTRLTVL.